A single sample gave rise to the 19 T cell receptor beta chains below, sequenced in a study of identical twins. From the 5' RACE reads, TCRdb called clonotypes with MiXCR, one entry per CDR3 protein. Of about 720,000 distinct CDR3 sequences detected, 18% appear once; the ten largest clones hold about an eighth. These same data were also listed under a study on T cells expressing NK-cell markers.

What was sequenced was PBMCs. Receptors were obtained from a woman aged 18 to 35 in good health.

This clonotype was seen many times. The rearrangement joins TRBV3-1 to TRBJ2-3, with 7 bases identical to TRBD1. Losses at the gene ends were 5 bases for V and 3 bases for J; bases not matched to a gene: 2. The CDR3 spans 13 residues. CDR1 is LGHDT, CDR2 YNNKEL, per germline (reference sequence). The CDR3 DNA is TGTGCCAGCAGCTACAGGGGAACAGATACGCAGTATTTT. Residues: CASSYRGTDTQYF.

This clonotype came up a few times. The chain links TRBV7-2 to TRBJ1-5, with a possible D match to TRBD1 (6 bases). The germline gives CDR1 SGHTA, CDR2 FQGNSA. This CDR3 spans 14 amino acids. V lost 3 bases, J lost 6 bases, and 12 bases lay in between. The CDR3 DNA reads as TGTGCCAGCAGCTTCTCAGGGGTCCCTCAGCCCCAGCATTTT. Its translation: CASSFSGVPQPQHF.

The chain links TRBV27 to TRBJ2-7, with 7 bases that match TRBD1. V shed 3 bases and J 4 bases; nucleotides not matched to a gene: 6. CDR1 is MNHEY and CDR2 is SMNVEV in the germline V gene (reference sequence). The CDR3 totals 14 residues. The CDR3 loop reads CASSFYGTDYEQYF. The DNA for the CDR3 is TGTGCCAGCAGTTTCTACGGGACAGATTACGAGCAGTACTTC.

The gene calls are TRBV7-2 and TRBJ1-2, with 7 bases lining up with TRBD1. V was clipped by 3 bases and J by 8 bases; unmatched bases: 9. CDR1 and CDR2 from the germline V gene are SGHTA and FQGNSA. The CDR3 has 14 amino acids. CDR3 protein: CASSFRDRVRGYTF. CDR3 nucleotides: TGTGCCAGCAGCTTTCGCGACAGGGTGCGGGGCTACACCTTC.

The chain combines TRBV7-2 with TRBJ2-1; D tentatively reads TRBD1 or TRBD2 (5 bases each). The CDR3 runs to 15 residues. V was trimmed by 4 bases and J by 6 bases, leaving 16 bases between them. Germline-derived CDR1 and CDR2 are SGHTA and FQGNSA. Here the CDR3 DNA reads TGTGCCAGCAGCTCCGGGACGCATATACCCAATGAGCAGTTCTTC. This codes for CASSSGTHIPNEQFF.

V usage is TRBV28 and J usage is TRBJ2-3, with unresolved D. Trimming took off 2 bases at V and 4 bases at J, with 10 bases between the two ends. This CDR3 region has 14 residues. Germline CDR1 is MDHEN and CDR2 is SYDVKM. CDR3 DNA: TGTGCCAGCAGTTTAGTCGCCAATTCAGATACGCAGTATTTT. This encodes CASSLVANSDTQYF.

The V gene is TRBV20-1, the J gene TRBJ2-7, with D possibly TRBD1 on 6 matching bases. This CDR3 has 12 amino acids. Germline V gives CDR1 DFQATT, CDR2 SNEGSKA (reference sequence). V dropped 4 bases and J dropped 2 bases, with 9 bases sitting between them. The CDR3 DNA sequence: TGCAGTGCTATTGGGGGCGCCTACGAGCAGTACTTC. Protein sequence: CSAIGGAYEQYF.

The CDR3 sequence is CAIRGGYNEQFF. The CDR3 DNA reads as TGTGCCATCAGGGGCGGGTACAATGAGCAGTTCTTC. This rearrangement joins TRBV10-3 to TRBJ2-1; weak D call: TRBD2 (5 bases). The CDR3 runs to 12 residues. Deletions cut 6 bases from V and 4 bases from J, with 7 bases between. Germline V CDR1 and CDR2: ENHRY, SYGVKD.

In this sample, this clonotype turned up a few times. The chain has TRBV12-3 or TRBV12-4 and TRBJ2-7; D is uncertain. There are 15 residues in the CDR3. Trimming left V 6 bases short and J 6 bases short, with 21 bases between. The CDR3 sequence is CASRPRTGTRGEQYF. The CDR3 DNA follows: TGTGCCAGCAGACCCCGTACGGGTACACGCGGCGAGCAGTACTTC.

This clonotype showed up just a few times. The chain links TRBV9 to TRBJ2-1; TRBD2 matches 11 bases. CDR3 length: 15 amino acids. Trimming took 3 bases from V and 10 from J; bases not matched to a gene: 9. Germline values: CDR1 SGDLS, CDR2 YYNGEE. The CDR3 reads CASSAQGLAVAEQFF. The CDR3 region has the DNA TGTGCCAGCAGCGCACAGGGACTAGCGGTCGCCGAGCAGTTCTTC.

This clonotype has only a few counts. This chain joins TRBV2 and TRBJ2-4; no definite D call. The length of the CDR3 is 13 residues. Trimming stripped 10 bases from V and 0 bases from J, with 10 bases between. The germline gives CDR1 SNHLY, CDR2 FYNNEI. The chain's CDR3 is CAISNLAKNIQYF. As DNA, the CDR3 is TGTGCCATCTCAAACCTAGCCAAAAACATTCAGTACTTC.

In its sample, this clonotype was seen many times. The chain has TRBV5-1 and TRBJ1-1; D perhaps matches TRBD1 (6 bases). This CDR3 is 13 amino acids long. Trimming cost V 0 bases and J 10 bases, with 13 bases left between them. CDR1 SGHRS and CDR2 YFSETQ come from the germline V gene. DNA of the CDR3: TGCGCCAGCAGCTTGGGGACAGATGTTGGAGCTTTCTTT. Translation gives CASSLGTDVGAFF.

The chain links TRBV20-1 to TRBJ2-2; D may be TRBD2 (5 bases). From germline, CDR1 is DFQATT and CDR2 SNEGSKA (reference sequence). The CDR3 contains 13 residues. Trimming removed 3 bases from V and 6 bases from J, with 11 bases in between. The CDR3 DNA reads TGCAGTGCTAGGGACTCACGTTCCGGGGAGCTGTTTTTT. This gives the protein CSARDSRSGELFF.

This chain uses TRBV5-1 with TRBJ2-3; maybe TRBD2 (5 bases). V shed 1 base and J shed 2 bases, with 14 bases lying between them. The CDR3 consists of 16 residues. Germline V gene data show CDR1 as SGHRS and CDR2 as YFSETQ. CDR3 nucleotide sequence: TGCGCCAGCAGCTTGCGGGCGGGTGATACCACAGATACGCAGTATTTT. Amino acid sequence: CASSLRAGDTTDTQYF.

The chain couples TRBV5-1 to TRBJ2-2; D not certain. Germline assignment: CDR1 SGHRS and CDR2 YFSETQ. The V and J ends lost 2 bases and 5 bases respectively, with 13 bases between them. The CDR3 spans 15 residues. The CDR3 DNA reads as TGCGCCAGCAGCTTCGGGTCCGTTTTGACCGGGGAGCTGTTTTTT. Protein product: CASSFGSVLTGELFF.

This sequence joins TRBV7-6 and TRBJ1-1, with D unresolved. V lost 0 bases and J 10 bases, leaving 9 bases between the germline ends. The CDR3 spans 12 residues. Germline CDR1 SGHVS, CDR2 FNYEAQ. CDR3 amino acids: CASSLAGSGAFF. As DNA, the CDR3 is TGTGCCAGCAGCTTAGCAGGGTCGGGAGCTTTCTTT.

The chain carries TRBV7-9 and TRBJ2-5, with 7 bases that match TRBD2. Germline assignment: CDR1 SEHNR and CDR2 FQNEAQ (reference sequence). CDR3 length: 16 amino acids. The V gene end was trimmed by 4 bases and the J gene end by 4 bases; junction bases not matched to a gene: 12. The CDR3 protein is CASSSRGGLGAETQYF. DNA of the CDR3: TGTGCCAGCAGCTCTCGCGGCGGACTAGGGGCAGAGACCCAGTACTTC. The whole variable domain, filled in from reference TRBV7-9 and TRBJ2-5, reads DTGVSQNPRHKITKRGQNVTFRCDPISEHNRLYWYRQTLGQGPEFLTYFQNEAQLEKSRLLSDRFSAERPKGSFSTLEIQRTEQGDSAMYLCASSSRGGLGAETQYFGPGTRLLVL.

This clonotype was picked up many times. The chain links TRBV12-3 or TRBV12-4 to TRBJ1-4, with TRBD1 identical over 8 bases. V was pared by 6 bases and J by 8 bases, with 8 bases of the junction left unmatched. This CDR3 is built from 14 residues. The DNA for the CDR3 is TGTGCCAGCAGCCCAGGACAGGGCAGGGAAAAACTGTTTTTT. Amino acids: CASSPGQGREKLFF.

This chain links TRBV5-5 with TRBJ2-1, with 8 bases identical to TRBD2. The length of the CDR3 is 16 residues. Germline V gene sequence: CDR1 SGHKS, CDR2 YYEKEE (reference sequence). J lost 6 bases, V lost 5 bases, and 13 bases had no gene match. CDR3 in DNA: TGTGCCAGCAGTTCAAGAACCGGGACTAGTGCCAATGAGCAGTTCTTC. Translation: CASSSRTGTSANEQFF.